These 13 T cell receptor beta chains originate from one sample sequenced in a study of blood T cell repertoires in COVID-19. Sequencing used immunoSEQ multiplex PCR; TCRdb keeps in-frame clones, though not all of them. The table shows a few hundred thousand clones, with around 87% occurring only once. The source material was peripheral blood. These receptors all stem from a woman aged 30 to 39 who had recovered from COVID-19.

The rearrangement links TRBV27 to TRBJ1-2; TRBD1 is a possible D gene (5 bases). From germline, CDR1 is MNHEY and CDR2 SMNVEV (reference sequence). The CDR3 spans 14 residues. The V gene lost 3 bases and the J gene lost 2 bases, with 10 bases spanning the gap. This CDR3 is CASSFRGWNYGYTF. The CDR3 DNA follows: TGTGCCAGCAGTTTTAGGGGTTGGAACTATGGCTACACCTTC.

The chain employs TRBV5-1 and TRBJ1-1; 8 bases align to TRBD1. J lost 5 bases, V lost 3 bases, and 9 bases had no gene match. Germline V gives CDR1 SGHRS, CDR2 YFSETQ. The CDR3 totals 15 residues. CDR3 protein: CASSSRTGRVTEAFF. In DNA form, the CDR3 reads TGCGCCAGCAGCTCAAGGACAGGGAGGGTTACTGAAGCTTTCTTT.

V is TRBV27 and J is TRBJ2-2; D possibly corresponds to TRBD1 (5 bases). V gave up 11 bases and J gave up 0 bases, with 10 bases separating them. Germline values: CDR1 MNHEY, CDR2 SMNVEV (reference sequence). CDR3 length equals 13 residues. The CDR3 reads CAARVPNTGELFF. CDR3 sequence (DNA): TGTGCCGCCAGGGTACCGAACACCGGGGAGCTGTTTTTT.

The CDR3 loop is CATKTGNTEAFF. CDR3 DNA: TGTGCCACCAAGACAGGGAACACTGAAGCTTTCTTT. The chain joins TRBV19 to TRBJ1-1, with D perhaps matching TRBD1 (6 bases). Germline V gene data show CDR1 as LNHDA and CDR2 as SQIVND (reference sequence). With 10 bases removed from V and 1 base from J, the gap between germline ends came to 10 bases. The CDR3 runs to 12 residues.

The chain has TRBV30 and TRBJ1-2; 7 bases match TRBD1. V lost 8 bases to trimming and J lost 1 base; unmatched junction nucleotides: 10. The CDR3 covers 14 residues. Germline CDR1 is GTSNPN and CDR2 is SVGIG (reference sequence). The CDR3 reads CAGKGQDYNYGYTF. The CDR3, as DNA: TGTGCCGGGAAAGGACAGGATTATAACTATGGCTACACCTTC.

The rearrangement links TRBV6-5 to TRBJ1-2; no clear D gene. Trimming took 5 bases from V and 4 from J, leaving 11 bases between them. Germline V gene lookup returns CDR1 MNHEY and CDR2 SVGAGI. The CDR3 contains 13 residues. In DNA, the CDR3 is TGTGCCAGCAGTCCCACACCTCGCTATGGCTACACCTTC. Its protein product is CASSPTPRYGYTF.

For the CDR3, the DNA is TGTGCCAGCAGTTTTGGCGGCAAAAATGGCTACACCTTC. Translation gives CASSFGGKNGYTF. The J gene is TRBJ1-2, the V gene TRBV12-3 or TRBV12-4; D is ambiguous. The CDR3 has 13 amino acids. The germline V and J ends were trimmed by 3 bases and 6 bases, with 11 bases remaining between them.

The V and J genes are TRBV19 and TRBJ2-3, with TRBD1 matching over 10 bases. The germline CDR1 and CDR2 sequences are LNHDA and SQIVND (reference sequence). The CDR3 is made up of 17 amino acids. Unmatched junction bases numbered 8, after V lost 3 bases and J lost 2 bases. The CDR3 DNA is TGTGCCAGTAGTATGGCACCCGGGACAGGGGACACAGATACGCAGTATTTT. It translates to CASSMAPGTGDTDTQYF.

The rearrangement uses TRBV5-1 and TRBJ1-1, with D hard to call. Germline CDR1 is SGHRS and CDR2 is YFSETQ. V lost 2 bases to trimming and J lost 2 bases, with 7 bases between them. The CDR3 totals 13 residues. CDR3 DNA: TGCGCCAGCAGCTTAAACAGTAACACTGAAGCTTTCTTT. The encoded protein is CASSLNSNTEAFF.

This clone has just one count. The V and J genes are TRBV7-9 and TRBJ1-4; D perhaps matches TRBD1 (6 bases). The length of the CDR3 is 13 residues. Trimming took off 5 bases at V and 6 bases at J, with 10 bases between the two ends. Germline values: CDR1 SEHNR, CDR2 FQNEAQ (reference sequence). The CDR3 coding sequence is TGTGCCAGCAGCACCCGGACAGATGAAAAACTGTTTTTT. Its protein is CASSTRTDEKLFF.

CDR3 sequence reads: CASSFGVQGALDQPQHF. The CDR3 nucleotides read TGTGCCAGCAGTTTTGGTGTACAGGGGGCGTTGGATCAGCCCCAGCATTTT. V usage is TRBV28 and J usage is TRBJ1-5; 9 nucleotides match TRBD1. With 3 bases clipped from V and 5 bases from J, the junction kept 11 bases outside the gene matches. The CDR3 contains 17 residues. CDR1 is MDHEN, CDR2 SYDVKM, per germline.

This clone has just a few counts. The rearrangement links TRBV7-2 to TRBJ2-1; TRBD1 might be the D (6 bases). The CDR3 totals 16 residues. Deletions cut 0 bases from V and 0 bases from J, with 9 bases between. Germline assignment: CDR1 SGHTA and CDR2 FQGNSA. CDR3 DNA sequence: TGTGCCAGCAGCTTAGCCGGGACATTCTCCTACAATGAGCAGTTCTTC. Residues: CASSLAGTFSYNEQFF. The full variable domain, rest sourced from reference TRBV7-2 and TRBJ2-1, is GAGVSQSPSNKVTEKGKDVELRCDPISGHTALYWYRQSLGQGLEFLIYFQGNSAPDKSGLPSDRFSAERTGGSVSTLTIQRTQQEDSAVYLCASSLAGTFSYNEQFFGPGTRLTVL.

The CDR3 spells CASSLGQGPSTIYF. CDR3 DNA: TGTGCCAGCAGCTTGGGACAGGGACCGTCAACCATATATTTT. This chain joins TRBV6-5 and TRBJ1-3; the match to TRBD1 covers 9 bases. CDR3 size: 14 residues. Losses at the gene ends were 6 bases for V and 10 bases for J; bases not matched to a gene: 10. Germline-derived CDR1 and CDR2 are MNHEY and SVGAGI.